This TCR beta chain derives from a study of blood T cell repertoires in COVID-19. Study details: COVID-19 samples collected from the United States, Italy and Spain covered acute and convalescent phases. The cDNA or gDNA used as material had been derived from T cells, B-cell-depleted T cells, or PBMCs.

The CDR3 extends over 15 amino acids. The germline V gene has CDR1 KGHSH and CDR2 LQKENI. V lost 1 base, J lost 13 bases, and 6 bases stayed unmatched. In the original workflow: The assay estimated nucleated cells by amplifying reference gene primers. Profiled with immunoSEQ multiplex PCR; TCRdb holds only in-frame clones, not every one. V and J calls and clone size are as listed in that table; D and trimming were resolved from the DNA. The sample lists around 160,000 clones; 75% to 80% were seen once. The TCR comes from a woman aged 80 or over with acute or convalescent COVID-19. This chain links TRBV18 with TRBJ1-6; 11 bases agree with TRBD1. The material sequenced was peripheral blood. The CDR3 DNA reads TGTGCCAGCTCACCACTGGGACAGGGGGATTTGCCCCTCCACTTT. Translating gives CASSPLGQGDLPLHF.